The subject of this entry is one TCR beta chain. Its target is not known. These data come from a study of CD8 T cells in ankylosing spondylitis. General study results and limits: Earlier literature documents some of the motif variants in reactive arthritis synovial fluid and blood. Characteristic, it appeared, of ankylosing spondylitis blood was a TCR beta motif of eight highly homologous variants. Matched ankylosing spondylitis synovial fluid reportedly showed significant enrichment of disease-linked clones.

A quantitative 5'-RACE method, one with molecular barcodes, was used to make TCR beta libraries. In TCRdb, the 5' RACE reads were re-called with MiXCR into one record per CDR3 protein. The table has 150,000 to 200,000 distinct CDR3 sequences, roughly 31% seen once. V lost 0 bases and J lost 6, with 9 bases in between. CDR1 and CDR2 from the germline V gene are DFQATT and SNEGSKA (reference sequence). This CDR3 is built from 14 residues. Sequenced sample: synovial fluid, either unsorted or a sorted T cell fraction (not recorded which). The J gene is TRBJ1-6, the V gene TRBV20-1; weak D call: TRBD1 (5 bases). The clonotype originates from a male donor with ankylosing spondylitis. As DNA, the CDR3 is TGCAGTGCTAGAGAGGGGGGTGGTAATTCACCCCTCCACTTT. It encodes CSAREGGGNSPLHF.